Presented here are 31 T cell receptor beta chains from one specimen sequenced in a study of shared T cell receptors in the human thymus. Data came from immunoSEQ multiplex PCR; TCRdb stores just in-frame clones and leaves some out. The data contain more than 550,000 clones, approximately 85% of them singletons. These data were also reused for a study on human thymus T cells.

The sample consisted of thymocytes. The origin of the receptors is a girl under three years old with a congenital heart defect.

This chain joins TRBV6-5 and TRBJ2-5; a weak D match, TRBD2 (5 bases). Per the germline V gene, CDR1 is MNHEY and CDR2 is SVGAGI. Trimming removed 7 bases from V and 5 bases from J, with 14 bases in between. The CDR3 is 13 residues long. The CDR3 loop reads CASTETSLETQYF. CDR3 bases: TGTGCCAGCACCGAAACTAGTCTTGAGACCCAGTACTTC.

The J gene is TRBJ1-2, the V gene TRBV13; 9 bases are shared with TRBD1. Germline V gene lookup returns CDR1 PRHDT and CDR2 FYEKMQ (reference sequence). V trimming: 5 bases; J trimming: 3 bases; junction bases outside the gene matches: 25. CDR3 length: 21 residues. The CDR3 sequence is CASSDGDRDVLVRGPYYGYTF. In DNA form, the CDR3 reads TGTGCCAGCAGCGACGGGGACAGGGATGTTTTGGTTAGAGGGCCCTACTATGGCTACACCTTC. Together with reference TRBV13 and TRBJ1-2, the CDR3 gives the full variable domain: AAGVIQSPRHLIKEKRETATLKCYPIPRHDTVYWYQQGPGQDPQFLISFYEKMQSDKGSIPDRFSAQQFSDYHSELNMSSLELGDSALYFCASSDGDRDVLVRGPYYGYTFGSGTRLTVV.

The chain links TRBV5-1 to TRBJ2-1; 10 positions agree with TRBD2. The V gene's germline CDR1 is SGHRS and CDR2 YFSETQ. The CDR3 totals 20 residues. Trimming cost V 2 bases and J 9 bases; bases outside gene matches: 23. CDR3 nucleotides: TGCGCCAGCAGCTTAGGGTTCGGCAGGACCGGGACTAGCGTCTTGGTTGAGCAGTTCTTC. Amino acid sequence: CASSLGFGRTGTSVLVEQFF.

The table lists this clone with a few counts. The J gene is TRBJ1-1, the V gene TRBV5-5; tentatively, D is TRBD1 (6 bases). The V end lost 0 bases, the J end lost 10 bases, and 16 bases lay between the germline ends. Germline V gives CDR1 SGHKS, CDR2 YYEKEE (reference sequence). CDR3 length: 14 amino acids. This CDR3 is CASSLGPQGRGAFF. CDR3 nucleotide sequence: TGTGCCAGCAGCTTGGGGCCACAGGGTAGGGGAGCTTTCTTT.

The rearrangement links TRBV19 to TRBJ1-2; D gene ambiguous. The V end lost 6 bases, the J end lost 4 bases, and 15 bases lay between the germline ends. There are 14 residues in the CDR3. The germline gives CDR1 LNHDA, CDR2 SQIVND (reference sequence). CDR3 loop: CASRAGNSRYGYTF. CDR3 nucleotide sequence: TGTGCCAGTAGGGCAGGAAACTCTCGCTATGGCTACACCTTC.

The rearrangement uses TRBV6-5 and TRBJ1-1, with a possible D match to TRBD1 (5 bases). The germline V gene encodes CDR1 MNHEY and CDR2 SVGAGI. Trimming removed 2 bases at V and 1 base at J, with 11 bases between. This CDR3 has 15 amino acids. The CDR3 coding sequence is TGTGCCAGCAGTTACCTAACAGGACGGAACACTGAAGCTTTCTTT. It specifies CASSYLTGRNTEAFF.

V gene TRBV19 combines with J gene TRBJ1-2, with D uncertain. The CDR3 consists of 13 residues. Germline CDR1 reads LNHDA; CDR2 reads SQIVND (reference sequence). The ends were cut back, 0 bases at V and 6 bases at J, with 8 bases in the middle. The CDR3 loop reads CASSIEQPNGYTF. CDR3 in DNA: TGTGCCAGTAGTATAGAACAGCCTAATGGCTACACCTTC.

This sequence joins TRBV4-1 and TRBJ1-4, with a tentative D call TRBD1 (5 bases). There are 15 residues in the CDR3. V shed 0 bases and J shed 0 bases, with 5 bases lying between them. The V gene's germline CDR1 is MGHRA and CDR2 YSYEKL. CDR3 residues: CASSQETATNEKLFF. The CDR3 coding sequence is TGCGCCAGCAGCCAAGAGACAGCAACTAATGAAAAACTGTTTTTT.

The chain employs TRBV18 and TRBJ2-7; 11 nucleotides match TRBD1. The germline V gene encodes CDR1 KGHSH and CDR2 LQKENI. With 3 bases clipped from V and 9 bases from J, the junction kept 4 bases outside the gene matches. The CDR3 contains 13 residues. CDR3 DNA: TGTGCCAGCTCACCTGGGACAGGGGGAGGGCAGTACTTC. It yields the protein CASSPGTGGGQYF.

The CDR3 DNA sequence: TGTGCCAGCAAACCCCGCGGGGGGGCCTGCGACGAGCAGTACTTC. Amino acids: CASKPRGGACDEQYF. J is TRBJ2-7 and V is TRBV28; 9 nucleotides agree with TRBD2. The CDR3 length is 15 residues. V lost 7 bases, J lost 5 bases, and 12 bases stayed unmatched. Germline CDR1 and CDR2: MDHEN and SYDVKM.

The CDR3 coding sequence is TGTGCCAGCACCGTCACAGGGCTACATGGCTACACCTTC. Its protein is CASTVTGLHGYTF. The rearrangement uses TRBV5-6 and TRBJ1-2, with a tentative D call TRBD1 (6 bases). Trimming stripped 6 bases from V and 6 bases from J, with 15 bases between. Germline CDR1 and CDR2: SGHDT and YYEEEE. The CDR3 extends over 13 amino acids.

The chain recombines TRBV6-5 with TRBJ1-1, with 10 bases matching TRBD1. The V segment lost 4 bases and the J segment 9 bases; nucleotides outside the gene matches: 5. The CDR3 is 13 amino acids. CDR1 MNHEY and CDR2 SVGAGI come from the germline V gene. CDR3 nucleotide sequence: TGTGCCAGCAGTTCCAAGACAGGGGGCAAAGCTTTCTTT. Translation: CASSSKTGGKAFF.

The chain combines TRBV5-5 with TRBJ2-7; 7 positions match TRBD1. V lost 4 bases, J lost 9 bases, and 13 bases stayed unmatched. The CDR3 extends over 14 amino acids. Germline V CDR1 and CDR2: SGHKS, YYEKEE (reference sequence). The CDR3 sequence: CASSPLDRDPLQYF. The CDR3 nucleotides are TGTGCCAGCAGCCCTCTTGACAGGGACCCCCTGCAGTACTTC.

V and J are TRBV5-6 and TRBJ2-3; 9 bases map to TRBD1. CDR3 length: 15 residues. V shed 0 bases, J shed 6 bases, and the junction held 5 bases outside the gene matches. Looked up from germline, CDR1 is SGHDT and CDR2 is YYEEEE. Here the CDR3 DNA reads TGTGCCAGCAGCTTGGCGACAGGGGGGGAGGATACGCAGTATTTT. This codes for CASSLATGGEDTQYF.

This clone was seen once. The chain has TRBV15 and TRBJ1-5; no reliable D call. Germline V gene lookup returns CDR1 LNHNV and CDR2 YYDKDF (reference sequence). The CDR3 is 17 residues long. Between the trimmed V and J ends, which lost 2 bases and 5 bases, there was a span of 19 bases. The DNA of the CDR3 is TGTGCCACCAGCAGAAAGAAGTCTTGGTATTTAGATCAGCCCCAGCATTTT. It is translated as CATSRKKSWYLDQPQHF. The full variable domain, in which reference TRBV15 and TRBJ1-5 provide the parts outside the CDR3, is DAMVIQNPRYQVTQFGKPVTLSCSQTLNHNVMYWYQQKSSQAPKLLFHYYDKDFNNEADTPDNFQSRRPNTSFCFLDIRSPGLGDTAMYLCATSRKKSWYLDQPQHFGDGTRLSIL.

Of note for this clone: Other DNA variants within this sample encode the same CDR3. V is TRBV7-6 and J is TRBJ2-5; possible D gene TRBD2, 5 bases. Per the germline V gene, CDR1 is SGHVS and CDR2 is FNYEAQ. The CDR3 covers 16 residues. The germline V and J ends were trimmed by 1 base and 0 bases, with 12 bases remaining between them. The CDR3 region has the DNA TGTGCCAGCAGCTTAGATTCGAGGGCTAACCAAGAGACCCAGTACTTC. Its translation: CASSLDSRANQETQYF.

V usage is TRBV25-1 and J usage is TRBJ2-4; 10 nucleotides line up with TRBD2. After removal of 2 bases from V and 5 bases from J, the junction contained 12 bases not matched to a gene. The CDR3 totals 18 residues. Germline values: CDR1 MGHDK, CDR2 SYGVNS. CDR3 in amino acids: CASSETSRLAGVENIQYF. The CDR3 bases are TGTGCCAGCAGTGAAACCTCCCGGCTAGCGGGGGTTGAAAACATTCAGTACTTC. Variable domain in full (rest from reference TRBV25-1 and TRBJ2-4): EADIYQTPRYLVIGTGKKITLECSQTMGHDKMYWYQQDPGMELHLIHYSYGVNSTEKGDLSSESTVSRIRTEHFPLTLESARPSHTSQYLCASSETSRLAGVENIQYFGAGTRLSVL.

This chain connects TRBV7-6 to TRBJ1-4; TRBD1 matches at 11 bases. There are 17 residues in the CDR3. V trimming: 5 bases; J trimming: 3 bases; junction bases outside the gene matches: 8. The germline V gene encodes CDR1 SGHVS and CDR2 FNYEAQ. The CDR3 loop is CASSPRTGGTANEKLFF. DNA of the CDR3: TGTGCCAGCAGCCCGAGGACAGGGGGCACGGCTAATGAAAAACTGTTTTTT.

This sequence joins TRBV5-4 and TRBJ2-5, with a tentative D call TRBD2 (5 bases). The CDR3 consists of 15 residues. V was cut by 0 bases and J by 5 bases, with 14 bases left in between. Per the germline V gene, CDR1 is SGHNT and CDR2 is YYREEE (reference sequence). Here the CDR3 reads CASSLGAPAEETQYF. The CDR3 nucleotides are TGTGCCAGCAGCTTGGGGGCCCCAGCGGAGGAGACCCAGTACTTC.

The genes are TRBV19 and TRBJ1-2; the D gene is possibly TRBD1 (5 bases). Germline CDR1 is LNHDA and CDR2 is SQIVND (reference sequence). This CDR3 has 13 amino acids. The V gene lost 4 bases and the J gene lost 1 base, with 7 bases spanning the gap. CDR3 DNA: TGTGCCAGTAGTACAGGGATTAACTATGGCTACACCTTC. It is translated as CASSTGINYGYTF.

The chain joins TRBV4-1 to TRBJ2-7; D is perhaps TRBD2 (6 bases). V was trimmed by 0 bases and J by 2 bases, leaving 14 bases between them. Per the germline V gene, CDR1 is MGHRA and CDR2 is YSYEKL. This CDR3 region has 16 residues. The CDR3 DNA reads TGCGCCAGCAGCCAAGAACGGGCAGGGAGGACCTACGAGCAGTACTTC. Residues: CASSQERAGRTYEQYF.

The chain recombines TRBV7-2 with TRBJ1-5; D is unclear. Germline CDR1 SGHTA, CDR2 FQGNSA. This CDR3 is built from 12 residues. The ends were cut back, 1 base at V and 7 bases at J, with 5 bases in the middle. The CDR3 region has the DNA TGTGCCAGCAGCTTAGACGGGCAGCCCCAGCATTTT. It encodes CASSLDGQPQHF. Combining the CDR3 with reference TRBV7-2 and TRBJ1-5 gives the whole variable domain GAGVSQSPSNKVTEKGKDVELRCDPISGHTALYWYRQSLGQGLEFLIYFQGNSAPDKSGLPSDRFSAERTGGSVSTLTIQRTQQEDSAVYLCASSLDGQPQHFGDGTRLSIL.

The chain carries TRBV7-3 and TRBJ2-3, with a tentative D call TRBD1 (6 bases). Per germline, CDR1 SGHTA and CDR2 FQGTGA. Trimming shortened V by 1 base and J by 2 bases, and 16 bases separated the two germline ends. The CDR3 extends over 17 amino acids. DNA of the CDR3: TGTGCCAGCAGCTTAATAGGGGGTGGCTACCTCACAGATACGCAGTATTTT. Translated, it gives CASSLIGGGYLTDTQYF.

In nucleotides, the CDR3 is TGTGCCAGCAGTGAATCCTGGGCTGGCCACTCCTACGAGCAGTACTTC. It is translated as CASSESWAGHSYEQYF. The rearrangement links TRBV6-1 to TRBJ2-7; no clear D. This CDR3 has 16 residues. Per the germline V gene, CDR1 is MNHNS and CDR2 is SASEGT. The ends were cut back, 2 bases at V and 0 bases at J, with 14 bases in the middle.

The V call is TRBV19, the J call TRBJ1-1; 9 bases fit TRBD1. CDR1 and CDR2 (germline): LNHDA, SQIVND (reference sequence). The CDR3 is 18 amino acids. V was pared by 6 bases and J by 0 bases, with 14 bases of the junction left unmatched. DNA of the CDR3: TGTGCCAGTAGGGGTTCCCGGGACAGGGTTTTGGTGAACACTGAAGCTTTCTTT. This encodes CASRGSRDRVLVNTEAFF.

The gene calls are TRBV5-4 and TRBJ2-1; 8 nucleotides match TRBD2. This CDR3 comprises 17 residues. The germline V gene encodes CDR1 SGHNT and CDR2 YYREEE (reference sequence). The junction had 5 bases not matched to a gene; V was cut back by 0 bases and J by 0 bases. The CDR3 DNA follows: TGTGCCAGCAGCTTGGTCGGGGGGGTAAGCTCCTACAATGAGCAGTTCTTC. Its protein is CASSLVGGVSSYNEQFF.

The J gene is TRBJ1-1, the V gene TRBV6-5; D might be TRBD1 (6 bases). Germline V gene lookup returns CDR1 MNHEY and CDR2 SVGAGI. The CDR3 runs to 13 residues. V lost 4 bases and J lost 4, with 10 bases in between. CDR3 nucleotides: TGTGCCAGCAGTTCAGGGGTAACCACTGAAGCTTTCTTT. The encoded protein is CASSSGVTTEAFF.

This sequence joins TRBV27 and TRBJ1-2; 9 nucleotides line up with TRBD1. The CDR3 is 16 amino acids. The V segment lost 4 bases and the J segment 7 bases; nucleotides outside the gene matches: 13. Germline assignment: CDR1 MNHEY and CDR2 SMNVEV (reference sequence). CDR3 region: CASSSNRQGEIGGYTF. Written as DNA, the CDR3 is TGTGCCAGCAGTTCCAACCGACAGGGGGAAATTGGTGGCTACACCTTC.

In its sample, this clone was seen once. This sequence joins TRBV4-3 and TRBJ1-5; possibly TRBD1 for D (6 bases). The length of the CDR3 is 19 residues. V was shortened by 1 base and J by 2 bases, with 21 bases between the two germline ends. Looked up from germline, CDR1 is LGHNA and CDR2 is YSLEER. The CDR3 nucleotides are TGCGCCAGCAGCCAAGGGGTCCAATCGCACAGGGAAGGCAATCAGCCCCAGCATTTT. Translated: CASSQGVQSHREGNQPQHF.

The chain joins TRBV28 to TRBJ2-7; D perhaps matches TRBD2 (6 bases). Between the trimmed V and J ends, which lost 6 bases and 1 base, there was a span of 19 bases. CDR3 length equals 16 residues. Germline assignment: CDR1 MDHEN and CDR2 SYDVKM. This chain's CDR3 is CASSTPGVQPSYEQYF. The CDR3 region has the DNA TGTGCCAGCAGCACGCCGGGGGTACAACCATCCTACGAGCAGTACTTC.

The CDR3 loop is CASRVTGGAPTEAFF. The DNA of the CDR3 is TGTGCCAGCAGGGTAACAGGGGGCGCACCCACTGAAGCTTTCTTT. The chain employs TRBV5-4 and TRBJ1-1; 9 bases are a match to TRBD1. Germline V gene data show CDR1 as SGHNT and CDR2 as YYREEE (reference sequence). V was clipped by 5 bases and J by 4 bases; unmatched bases: 9. The length of the CDR3 is 15 residues.